This TCR beta chain was recovered during a study of response to subunit inactivated influenza vaccine. General observations from the study: Seasonal influenza vaccination, on each occasion, was suggested by the authors to recruit few new T cells.

The CDR3 spans 14 residues. CDR1 and CDR2 (germline): DFQATT, SNEGSKA (reference sequence). With 1 base removed from V and 9 bases from J, the gap between germline ends came to 13 bases. This clonotype was observed many times. Its antigen is as yet unknown. TCRdb fed the RT-PCR reads into MiXCR, producing one record per CDR3 protein. The table includes around 580,000 distinct CDR3 sequences, 12% to 15% detected once. This sequence originates from a man between 50 and 59 years old who received an inactivated influenza vaccine. The chain links TRBV20-1 to TRBJ1-6, with D maybe TRBD1 (5 bases). The sample consisted of PBMCs from blood, taken less than 13 days after vaccination. In DNA form, the CDR3 reads TGCAGTGCTAGAGTGGGACCAACGAGTTCACCCCTCCACTTT. Its protein is CSARVGPTSSPLHF.